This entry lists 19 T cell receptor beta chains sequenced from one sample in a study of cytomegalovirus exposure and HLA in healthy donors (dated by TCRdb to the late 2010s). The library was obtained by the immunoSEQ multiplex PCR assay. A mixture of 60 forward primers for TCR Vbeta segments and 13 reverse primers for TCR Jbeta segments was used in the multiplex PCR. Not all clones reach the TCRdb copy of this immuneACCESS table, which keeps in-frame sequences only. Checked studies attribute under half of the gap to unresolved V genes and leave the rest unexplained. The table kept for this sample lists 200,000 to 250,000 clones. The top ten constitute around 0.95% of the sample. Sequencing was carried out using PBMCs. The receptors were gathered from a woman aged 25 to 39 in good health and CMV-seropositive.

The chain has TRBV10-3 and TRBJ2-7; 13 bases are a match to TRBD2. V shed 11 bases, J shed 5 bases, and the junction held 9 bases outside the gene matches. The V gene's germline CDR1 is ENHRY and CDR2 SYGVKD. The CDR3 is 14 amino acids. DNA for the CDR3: TGTGCCTCCAGGACTAGCGGGGGTTTCGACGAGCAGTACTTC. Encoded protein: CASRTSGGFDEQYF.

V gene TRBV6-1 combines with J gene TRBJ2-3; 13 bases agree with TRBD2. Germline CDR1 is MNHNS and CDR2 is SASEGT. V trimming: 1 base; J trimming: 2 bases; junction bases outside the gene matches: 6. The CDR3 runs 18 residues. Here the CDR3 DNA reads TGTGCCAGCAGTGAAGTGGGAACTAGCGGGGGGGCCACAGATACGCAGTATTTT. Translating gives CASSEVGTSGGATDTQYF.

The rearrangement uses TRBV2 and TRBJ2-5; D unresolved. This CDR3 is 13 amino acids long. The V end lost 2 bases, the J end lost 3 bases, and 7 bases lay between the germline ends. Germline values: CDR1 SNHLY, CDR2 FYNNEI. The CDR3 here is CASSELPEETQYF. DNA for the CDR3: TGTGCCAGCAGTGAACTACCCGAAGAGACCCAGTACTTC.

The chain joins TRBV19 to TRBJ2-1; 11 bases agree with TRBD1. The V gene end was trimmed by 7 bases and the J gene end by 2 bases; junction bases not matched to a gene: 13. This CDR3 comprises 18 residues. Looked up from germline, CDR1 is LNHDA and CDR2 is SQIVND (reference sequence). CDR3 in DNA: TGTGCCAGTAAATTGACAGGACAGGGGGCTTCAGCCTACAATGAGCAGTTCTTC. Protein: CASKLTGQGASAYNEQFF.

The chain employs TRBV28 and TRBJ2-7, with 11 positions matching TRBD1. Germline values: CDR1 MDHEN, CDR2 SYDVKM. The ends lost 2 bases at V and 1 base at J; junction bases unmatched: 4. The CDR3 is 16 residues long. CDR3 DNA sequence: TGTGCCAGCAGTTTACTAGGGACAGGGGGTTCCTACGAGCAGTACTTC. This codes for CASSLLGTGGSYEQYF.

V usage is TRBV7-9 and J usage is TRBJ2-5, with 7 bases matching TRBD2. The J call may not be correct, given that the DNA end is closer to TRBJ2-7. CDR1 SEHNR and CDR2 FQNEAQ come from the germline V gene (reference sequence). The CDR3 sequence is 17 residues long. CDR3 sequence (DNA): TGTGCCAGCAGCTTAGGAGGGTCTAGCGGATACTCCTACGAGCAGTACTTC. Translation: CASSLGGSSGYSYEQYF.

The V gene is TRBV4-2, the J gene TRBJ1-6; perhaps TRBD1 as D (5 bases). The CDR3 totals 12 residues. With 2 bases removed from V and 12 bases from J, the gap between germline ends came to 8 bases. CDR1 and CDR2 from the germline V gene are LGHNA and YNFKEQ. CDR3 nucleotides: TGTGCCAGCAGCCAAAAGACAGAACCCCTCCACTTT. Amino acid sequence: CASSQKTEPLHF.

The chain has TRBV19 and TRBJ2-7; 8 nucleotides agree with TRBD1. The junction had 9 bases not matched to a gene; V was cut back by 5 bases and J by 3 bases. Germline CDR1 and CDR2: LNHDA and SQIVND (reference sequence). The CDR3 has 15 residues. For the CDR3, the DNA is TGTGCCAGTAGTCCCGCGACAGGGGTTAACTACGAGCAGTACTTC. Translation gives CASSPATGVNYEQYF.

The CDR3 sequence: CASSSLAGSNTGELFF. DNA for the CDR3: TGTGCCAGCTCAAGCTTAGCGGGATCGAACACCGGGGAGCTGTTTTTT. The chain couples TRBV18 to TRBJ2-2, with 8 nucleotides matching TRBD2. The CDR3 contains 16 residues. The V segment lost 5 bases and the J segment 0 bases; nucleotides outside the gene matches: 5. Germline-derived CDR1 and CDR2 are KGHSH and LQKENI. The whole variable domain, remainder taken from reference TRBV18 and TRBJ2-2, is NAGVMQNPRHLVRRRGQEARLRCSPMKGHSHVYWYRQLPEEGLKFMVYLQKENIIDESGMPKERFSAEFPKEGPSILRIQQVVRGDSAAYFCASSSLAGSNTGELFFGEGSRLTVL.

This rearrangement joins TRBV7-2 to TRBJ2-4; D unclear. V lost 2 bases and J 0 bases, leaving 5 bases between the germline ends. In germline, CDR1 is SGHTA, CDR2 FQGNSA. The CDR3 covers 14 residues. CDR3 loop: CASSLIRAKNIQYF. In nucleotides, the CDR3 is TGTGCCAGCAGCTTAATCCGAGCCAAAAACATTCAGTACTTC.

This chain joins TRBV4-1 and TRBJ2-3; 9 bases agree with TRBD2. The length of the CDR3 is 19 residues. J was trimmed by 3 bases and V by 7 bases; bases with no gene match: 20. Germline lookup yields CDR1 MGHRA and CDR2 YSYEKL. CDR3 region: CASKGVAGEGAHTTDTQYF. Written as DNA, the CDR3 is TGCGCCAGCAAGGGGGTAGCGGGAGAGGGGGCCCACACTACAGATACGCAGTATTTT.

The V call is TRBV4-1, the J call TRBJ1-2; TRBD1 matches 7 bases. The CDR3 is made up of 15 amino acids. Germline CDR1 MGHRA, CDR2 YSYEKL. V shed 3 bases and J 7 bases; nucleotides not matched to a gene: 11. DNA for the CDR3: TGCGCCAGCAGCCAGTCGACAGGGACCGTTATTGGCTACACCTTC. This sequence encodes CASSQSTGTVIGYTF.

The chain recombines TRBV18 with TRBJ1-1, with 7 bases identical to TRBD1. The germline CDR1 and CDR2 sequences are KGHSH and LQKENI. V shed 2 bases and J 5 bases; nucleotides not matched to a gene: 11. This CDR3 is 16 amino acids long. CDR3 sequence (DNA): TGTGCCAGCTCACCAAGGGCAGGGGGATCCGGGACTGAAGCTTTCTTT. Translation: CASSPRAGGSGTEAFF.

The CDR3 DNA follows: TGTGCCAGCAGCCCCAATTGGGGACTAGCGGGGGATACGCAGTATTTT. Protein product: CASSPNWGLAGDTQYF. The rearrangement joins TRBV7-2 to TRBJ2-3, with TRBD2 matching 13 bases. Germline lookup yields CDR1 SGHTA and CDR2 FQGNSA. CDR3 length equals 16 residues. With V trimmed by 5 bases and J by 6 bases, 8 bases remained unmatched.

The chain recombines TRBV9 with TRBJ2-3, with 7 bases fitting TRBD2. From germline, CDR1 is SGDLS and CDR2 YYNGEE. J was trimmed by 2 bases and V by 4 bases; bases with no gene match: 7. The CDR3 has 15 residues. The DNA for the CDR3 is TGTGCCAGCAGCCCCAGGGACTACCCCACAGATACGCAGTATTTT. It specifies CASSPRDYPTDTQYF.

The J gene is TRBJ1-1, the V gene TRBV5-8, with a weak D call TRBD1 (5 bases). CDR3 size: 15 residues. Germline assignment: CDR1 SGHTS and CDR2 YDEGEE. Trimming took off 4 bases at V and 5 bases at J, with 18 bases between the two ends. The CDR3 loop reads CASSRRGLGETEAFF. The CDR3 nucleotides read TGTGCCAGCAGCCGCCGGGGACTGGGGGAGACTGAAGCTTTCTTT.

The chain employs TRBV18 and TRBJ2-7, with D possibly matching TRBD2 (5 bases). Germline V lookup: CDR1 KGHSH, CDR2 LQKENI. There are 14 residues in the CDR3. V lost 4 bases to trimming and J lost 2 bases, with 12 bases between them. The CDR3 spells CASSLDTGAYEQYF. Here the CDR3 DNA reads TGTGCCAGCTCACTGGATACCGGGGCCTACGAGCAGTACTTC.

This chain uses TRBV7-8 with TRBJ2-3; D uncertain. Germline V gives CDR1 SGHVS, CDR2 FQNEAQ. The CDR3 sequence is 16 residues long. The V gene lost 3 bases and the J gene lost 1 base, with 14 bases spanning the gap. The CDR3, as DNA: TGTGCCAGCAGCTTCTCACCACTTGGAGGCACAGATACGCAGTATTTT. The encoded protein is CASSFSPLGGTDTQYF.

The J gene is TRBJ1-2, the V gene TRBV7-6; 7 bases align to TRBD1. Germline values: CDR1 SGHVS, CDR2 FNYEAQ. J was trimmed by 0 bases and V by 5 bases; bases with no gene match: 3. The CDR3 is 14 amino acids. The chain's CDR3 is CASSLGTANYGYTF. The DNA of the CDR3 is TGTGCCAGCAGCCTTGGGACAGCTAACTATGGCTACACCTTC.